This T cell receptor (beta chain) was sequenced for a study of blood T cell repertoires in COVID-19. At least ten counts were recorded for this clone. Germline CDR1 reads WNHNN; CDR2 reads SYGVQD (reference sequence). V gave up 7 bases and J gave up 4 bases; unmatched junction bases: 3. The CDR3 covers 13 residues. Assay used: immunoSEQ multiplex PCR; TCRdb lists only in-frame clones, some missing. The table records 150,000 or so clones, 84% of them present only once. Material for sequencing was peripheral blood. This receptor was obtained from a woman of 80 years or more with acute or convalescent COVID-19. The chain joins TRBV10-1 to TRBJ2-1, with TRBD1 identical over 8 bases. DNA for the CDR3: TGCGCCAGCACGGGACAGGCTTACAATGAGCAGTTCTTC. Amino acids: CASTGQAYNEQFF.